The 7 T cell receptor beta chains reported below all come from one sample, sequenced in a study of blood T cell repertoires in COVID-19. Profiled with immunoSEQ multiplex PCR; TCRdb holds only in-frame clones, not every one. The table has 83,000 or so clones, around four fifths seen once; the top ten hold approximately 9.3%. Source material: peripheral blood. The origin of the receptors is a woman of 80 years or more with acute or convalescent COVID-19.

This rearrangement joins TRBV18 to TRBJ2-1; D might be TRBD2 (6 bases). The CDR3 extends over 18 amino acids. The ends were cut back, 4 bases at V and 7 bases at J, with 26 bases in the middle. Germline V CDR1 and CDR2: KGHSH, LQKENI. CDR3 coding DNA: TGTGCCAGCTCACAACGGACTATAGGCGGAGGGGTGATGAATGAGCAGTTCTTC. Its translation: CASSQRTIGGGVMNEQFF.

This chain links TRBV28 with TRBJ1-2; maybe TRBD1 (6 bases). CDR3 size: 15 residues. Germline V lookup: CDR1 MDHEN, CDR2 SYDVKM. V was trimmed by 2 bases and J by 4 bases, leaving 14 bases between them. The CDR3 here is CASSLIGRGIYGYTF. The CDR3, as DNA: TGTGCCAGCAGTTTAATTGGCAGGGGAATCTATGGCTACACCTTC.

The rearrangement joins TRBV18 to TRBJ2-1; D is perhaps TRBD2 (6 bases). Looked up from germline, CDR1 is KGHSH and CDR2 is LQKENI. V lost 0 bases, J lost 6 bases, and 12 bases lay in between. The length of the CDR3 is 15 residues. CDR3 nucleotides: TGTGCCAGCTCACCACCCGGCCAGGAGGGCAATGAGCAGTTCTTC. Its protein product is CASSPPGQEGNEQFF.

This clone was detected many times. This chain uses TRBV29-1 with TRBJ2-1, with TRBD2 matching 8 bases. Germline values: CDR1 SQVTM, CDR2 ANQGSEA. Trimming at V came to 5 bases and at J to 6 bases, leaving 9 bases not matched to a gene. The CDR3 has 14 amino acids. The CDR3 DNA follows: TGCAGCGTTAAGAAGCGGGAGTCGGGCAATGAGCAGTTCTTC. Protein: CSVKKRESGNEQFF.

This clone was seen just once. The gene calls are TRBV4-3 and TRBJ1-3; no clear D. Trimming took 0 bases from V and 4 from J, leaving 16 bases between them. This CDR3 spans 17 amino acids. Germline V lookup: CDR1 LGHNA, CDR2 YSLEER. The CDR3 protein is CASSQDQLRVSGNTIYF. CDR3 bases: TGCGCCAGCAGCCAAGATCAATTGAGGGTATCAGGAAACACCATATATTTT.

This chain links TRBV9 with TRBJ2-7, with 10 bases identical to TRBD1. Germline CDR1 SGDLS, CDR2 YYNGEE. The CDR3 covers 14 residues. J was trimmed by 6 bases and V by 3 bases; bases with no gene match: 6. CDR3 sequence (DNA): TGTGCCAGCAGCGGCCGACAGGGGGCGGGCGAGCAGTACTTC. It codes for CASSGRQGAGEQYF. The variable domain in full, with the rest retrieved from reference TRBV9 and TRBJ2-7, is DSGVTQTPKHLITATGQRVTLRCSPRSGDLSVYWYQQSLDQGLQFLIQYYNGEERAKGNILERFSAQQFPDLHSELNLSSLELGDSALYFCASSGRQGAGEQYFGPGTRLTVT.

This clone turned up a few times. The gene calls are TRBV11-2 and TRBJ2-7; weak D call: TRBD1 (6 bases). The length of the CDR3 is 14 residues. Germline V gives CDR1 SGHAT, CDR2 FQNNGV. With 3 bases removed from V and 0 bases from J, the gap between germline ends came to 9 bases. The DNA for the CDR3 is TGTGCCAGCAGCTTTGGGGACAACTCCTACGAGCAGTACTTC. Its translation is CASSFGDNSYEQYF.